The clone carrying this T cell receptor (beta chain) occurred many times. This record belongs to a study of T-cell reconstitution after alpha-beta-depleted transplantation in children. Library preparation (for TCRbeta) was performed with unique molecular identifiers. Via MiXCR, TCRdb re-called the PCR reads, giving one row per CDR3 protein. The sample yields 600,000 to 700,000 distinct CDR3 sequences, approximately 17% seen once. The receptor's source is a human donor who donated a stem cell graft to a child with acute myeloid leukemia. The source material was PBMCs from the stem cell graft donor, sampled from the stem cell graft.

As DNA, the CDR3 is TGTGCCAGCAGTTACTCTTGGCAGGGTAGAGCTGGAAACACCATATATTTT. Protein: CASSYSWQGRAGNTIYF. The V call is TRBV6-5, the J call TRBJ1-3; weak D call: TRBD1 (5 bases). There are 17 residues in the CDR3. Deletions cut 0 bases from V and 2 bases from J, with 14 bases between. CDR1 and CDR2 (germline): MNHEY, SVGAGI.